Sequencing of this T cell receptor (beta chain) was carried out in a study of synovial regulatory T cells in juvenile arthritis. Germline CDR1 is MDHEN and CDR2 is SYDVKM. The CDR3 loop spans 15 amino acids. The DNA is unrecorded. The data were produced by immunoSEQ multiplex PCR, yet TCRdb's version contains in-frame clones alone and is incomplete. Here the sample table reports several thousand clones. Details on this clone: Its antigen is unknown.

General study findings and limits: Synovial Teff and blood CPL repertoires partially overlapped with iaTreg TCR repertoires, which were largely patient-private. CDR3 overlap with synovial Tregs was higher for iaTregs than other blood Tregs.

Donors were some eleven juvenile idiopathic arthritis patients with active disease, 3 polyarticular and 8 oligoarticular. Patients were aged median about 12 years with disease lasting median 7 years. The chain combines TRBV28 with TRBJ1-2. This clonotype originated in a donor aged 2-30 years with juvenile idiopathic arthritis. Sequenced input: Treg cells from blood. Subset indicated: remaining (HLA-DR-negative) circulating blood Treg cells. The CDR3 region is CASSYRWGGNYGYTF.